This TCR beta chain derives from a study of blood T cell repertoires in COVID-19 (dated by TCRdb to about 2020). For the wider study: The collaborator samples originated in the United States, Italy and Spain and spanned the acute and convalescent phases of COVID-19. The repertoires were released in a freely available public database intended as a resource for research on the immune response to SARS-CoV-2. Samples were obtained from the ongoing ImmuneRACE study (first 160 participants) and from over 1,000 subjects provided by 6 global collaborators. Where available, HLA class I and class II types were taken from metadata supplied by the sample provider and were not determined by assay-based typing. The material from the prospective study consisted of cDNA or gDNA derived from T cells, B-cell-depleted T cells, or PBMCs. Sample metadata almost always included a de-identified subject ID, COVID-19 status, age in years and sex. Subjects who had been exposed to COVID-19, were actively infected with it, or had recovered from it provided the deeply sampled blood TCRbeta repertoires that made up the dataset. The paper's findings and limits, for the study overall: Clinical and demographic metadata were provided uncurated, with the amount varying by source and participant.

As encoded in the germline V gene (reference sequence), CDR1 is LNHDA while CDR2 is SQIVND. V sheds 6 bases and J sheds 6 bases, leaving 12 bases between their ends. The CDR3 contains 13 residues, cysteine and phenylalanine counted. The CDR3 DNA has 39 bases and is translated from base 1. Whole blood was collected in K2EDTA tubes by collaborating institutions according to the institutions' own protocols. For TCRbeta analysis, collaborator samples were shipped as frozen whole blood, as isolated PBMCs, or as DNA extracted from either sample type. Regarding this clone: What this receptor recognizes is not known. No much larger clone is present one base from it, and per-base qualities are unavailable.

TCRbeta CDR3 regions were amplified from genomic DNA using the immunoSEQ Assay, a bias-controlled multiplex PCR. Processing in the source paper ran as follows. The number of nucleated cells in each sample was estimated by amplification of reference gene primers within the assay. To quantify the absolute abundance of each unique TCRbeta CDR3 rearrangement, sequence reads were collapsed and filtered. For each sample, productive Simpson clonality was calculated as the square root of Simpson's diversity index across productive rearrangements. TCRdb retrieved this table from immuneACCESS and kept in-frame rearrangements only. Not all clones are present; in checked studies, unresolved V genes account for under half, and no reason is known for the remainder. The D gene and trimming were derived from the DNA, and the V and J assignments and clone size from that table. This sample holds around 250,000 clones; about 84% were observed only once. The top ten hold around 12% of the sample.

Sequenced input: peripheral blood. The chain was built from TRBV19 and TRBJ1-5; TRBD1 might be the D gene, on 6 matching bases. The sequence was obtained from a man aged 80 or over with acute or convalescent COVID-19. This receptor has the CDR3 CASRATGFQPQHF. The sequenced DNA: TGTGCCAGTAGGGCAACAGGGTTTCAGCCCCAGCATTTT.